This is a list of T cell receptor beta chains from one sample in a study of blood T cell repertoires in COVID-19. TCRdb keeps only in-frame clones here, not all; method: immunoSEQ multiplex PCR. This sample has 490,000 or so clones; 70% to 90% occur once, and the top ten carry approximately 8%. The sequencing input was PBMCs or T cells enriched from blood (not recorded which). Receptors were obtained from a woman aged 60 to 75 who had recovered from COVID-19. Both conserved end residues are part of each CDR3. A D gene is named only where the DNA matches it firmly. The size field is filled for only some rows; it gives once, few, many or a size class.

V: TRBV2
size: NA
J: TRBJ1-1
D: NA
DNA: TGTGCCAGCAGTGAACTCGGGTCCAACACTGAAGCTTTCTTT
CDR3: CASSELGSNTEAFF

V: TRBV5-4
size: NA
J: TRBJ2-1
D: TRBD1
DNA: TGTGCCAGCAGCCCTAAGACAGGGTGGAGCTCCTACAATGAGCAGTTCTTC
CDR3: CASSPKTGWSSYNEQFF

V: TRBV6-6
size: NA
J: TRBJ1-2
D: NA
DNA: TGTGCCAGCAGTTACCAGGGTTCTAAGGATGGCTACACCTTC
CDR3: CASSYQGSKDGYTF

V: TRBV7-2
size: NA
J: TRBJ2-1
D: TRBD2
DNA: TGTGCCAGCAGCCCGGGACTAGTCTGGGATGAGCAGTTCTTC
CDR3: CASSPGLVWDEQFF

V: TRBV11-3
size: NA
J: TRBJ2-5
D: TRBD1
DNA: TGTGCCAGCAGCCTGGGGGGACAGGGGAGGTCCGAGACCCAGTACTTC
CDR3: CASSLGGQGRSETQYF

V: TRBV5-1
size: NA
J: TRBJ2-3
D: TRBD2
DNA: TGCGCCAGCAGCTTTGCCACGCGCGGAGCGGGGGGAGATACGCAGTATTTT
CDR3: CASSFATRGAGGDTQYF

V: TRBV27
size: NA
J: TRBJ1-1
D: TRBD1
DNA: TGTGCCAGCAGTCCCGGGACAGGGAAGGAGGGGAACACTGAAGCTTTCTTT
CDR3: CASSPGTGKEGNTEAFF

V: TRBV5-1
size: NA
J: TRBJ2-3
D: NA
DNA: TGCGCCAGCAGCCCACCGAGGGCAGATACGCAGTATTTT
CDR3: CASSPPRADTQYF

V: TRBV5-1
size: NA
J: TRBJ2-1
D: TRBD2
DNA: TGCGCCAGCAGCGTAACACTAGCGAATGAGCAGTTCTTC
CDR3: CASSVTLANEQFF

V: TRBV21-1
size: NA
J: TRBJ1-6
D: NA
DNA: TGTGCCAGCAGCTCTACGTTTTGGCAGGCCAGAAGTTTTAATTCACCCCTCCACTTT
CDR3: CASSSTFWQARSFNSPLHF

V: TRBV5-5
size: NA
J: TRBJ1-6
D: TRBD1
DNA: TGTGCCAGCAGCTTGGCGCAGGGGGCTAATAATTCACCCCTCCACTTT
CDR3: CASSLAQGANNSPLHF

V: TRBV4-2
size: NA
J: TRBJ1-1
D: NA
DNA: TGTGCCAGCAGCCCCGACACTTACTTCACTGAAGCTTTCTTT
CDR3: CASSPDTYFTEAFF

V: TRBV28
size: NA
J: TRBJ1-3
D: NA
DNA: TGTGCCAGCAGTTTCTACAGGGATGGAAACACCATATATTTT
CDR3: CASSFYRDGNTIYF

V: TRBV7-2
size: NA
J: TRBJ1-2
D: NA
DNA: TGTGCCAGCAGCTTAGATGCCAGCTATGGCTACACCTTC
CDR3: CASSLDASYGYTF

V: TRBV11-3
size: NA
J: TRBJ2-2
D: NA
DNA: TGTGCCAGCAGCTTTGGGCCTATCACCGGGGAGCTGTTTTTT
CDR3: CASSFGPITGELFF

V: TRBV2
size: NA
J: TRBJ1-4
D: TRBD1
DNA: TGTGCCAGCAGCAAAGACAGGGCGGCTAATGAAAAACTGTTTTTT
CDR3: CASSKDRAANEKLFF

V: TRBV7-9
size: NA
J: TRBJ2-1
D: NA
DNA: TGTGCCAGCAGCTTAGTAGACAATGAGCAGTTCTTC
CDR3: CASSLVDNEQFF

V: TRBV19
size: NA
J: TRBJ1-1
D: TRBD1
DNA: TGTGCCAGTAAGAACCTGGGACAGGGGATCACTGAAGCTTTCTTT
CDR3: CASKNLGQGITEAFF

V: TRBV6-1
size: NA
J: TRBJ1-3
D: NA
DNA: TGTGCCAGCAGTGAACTTCGGAACACCATATATTTT
CDR3: CASSELRNTIYF

V: TRBV6-2/TRBV6-3
size: NA
J: TRBJ1-5
D: TRBD1
DNA: TGTGCCAGCAGTCCCGTTGACAGGGCTCAGCCCCAGCATTTT
CDR3: CASSPVDRAQPQHF

V: TRBV13
size: NA
J: TRBJ1-1
D: NA
DNA: TGTGCCAGCAGCTGGGGCAGGGCGAACACTGAAGCTTTCTTT
CDR3: CASSWGRANTEAFF

V: TRBV27
size: NA
J: TRBJ1-2
D: TRBD1
DNA: TGTGCCAGCACCCAACGGGACAGCGGTAGAGGACCTATAGGCTACACCTTC
CDR3: CASTQRDSGRGPIGYTF

V: TRBV24-1
size: NA
J: TRBJ1-2
D: TRBD1
DNA: TGTGCCACCAGTGATCGACAGGGAGTCTATGGCTACACCTTC
CDR3: CATSDRQGVYGYTF

V: TRBV5-1
size: NA
J: TRBJ1-1
D: NA
DNA: TGCGCCAGCAGAGGGGGTTTAAACACTGAAGCTTTCTTT
CDR3: CASRGGLNTEAFF

V: TRBV7-8
size: NA
J: TRBJ1-2
D: NA
DNA: TGTGCCAGCAGCTTGGGGAGGGGGTCCGGGTATGGCTACACCTTC
CDR3: CASSLGRGSGYGYTF

V: TRBV4-2
size: NA
J: TRBJ2-1
D: NA
DNA: TGTGCCAGCAGCCAAAGATTAGGGCAGGGGACCTACAATGAGCAGTTCTTC
CDR3: CASSQRLGQGTYNEQFF

V: TRBV29-1
size: NA
J: TRBJ1-4
D: NA
DNA: TGCAGCGTTGGTGTCGGGACACGCGAAGGAAAACTGTTTTTT
CDR3: CSVGVGTREGKLFF

V: TRBV5-4
size: once
J: TRBJ2-1
D: TRBD2
DNA: TGTGCCAGCAGCACCGGGACTAGCGGGGGGGCCGGGTCTAATGAGCAGTTCTTC
CDR3: CASSTGTSGGAGSNEQFF

V: TRBV11-2
size: NA
J: TRBJ1-1
D: NA
DNA: TGTGCCAGCAGCTTAGTGGCAGGGATGAACACTGAAGCTTTCTTT
CDR3: CASSLVAGMNTEAFF

V: TRBV5-1
size: NA
J: TRBJ2-2
D: NA
DNA: TGCGCCAGCAGCTTGGTACTCGGACAGTCGGTGTCCATAGGGGCCGGGGAGCTGTTTTTT
CDR3: CASSLVLGQSVSIGAGELFF

V: TRBV2
size: NA
J: TRBJ1-3
D: NA
DNA: TGTGCCAGCAGTGAAGCGGCAGCCTCGGGTGGAAACACCATATATTTT
CDR3: CASSEAAASGGNTIYF

V: TRBV7-5
size: NA
J: TRBJ2-3
D: NA
DNA: TGTGCCAGAAGCCCTCCCCCAGATACGCAGTATTTT
CDR3: CARSPPPDTQYF

V: TRBV5-1
size: many
J: TRBJ1-1
D: TRBD1
DNA: TGCGCCAGCTCAAACGGACAGGGAGGCACTGAAGCTTTCTTT
CDR3: CASSNGQGGTEAFF

V: TRBV4-1
size: NA
J: TRBJ2-3
D: TRBD2
DNA: TGCGCCAGCAGCCTTTTCGTCCCTCACCCTTTAGCGGGGACAGATACGCAGTATTTT
CDR3: CASSLFVPHPLAGTDTQYF

V: TRBV9
size: NA
J: TRBJ2-1
D: TRBD2
DNA: TGTGCCAGCAGCGCCACTAGCGGGGGGGTGTCGAGCTCCTACAATGAGCAGTTCTTC
CDR3: CASSATSGGVSSSYNEQFF

V: TRBV4-1
size: NA
J: TRBJ2-2
D: NA
DNA: TGCGCCAGCAGCCAAGTACAGGTTATTACCGGGGAGCTGTTTTTT
CDR3: CASSQVQVITGELFF

V: TRBV4-1
size: once
J: TRBJ1-1
D: NA
DNA: TGCGCCAGCAGCCAAGATCCATTCACATCTTCGAACACTGAAGCTTTCTTT
CDR3: CASSQDPFTSSNTEAFF

V: TRBV2
size: NA
J: TRBJ1-3
D: NA
DNA: TGTGCCAGCAGGGCACCGGGACAAGGTACTCTACGCTCTGGAAACACCATATATTTT
CDR3: CASRAPGQGTLRSGNTIYF

V: TRBV5-4
size: NA
J: TRBJ1-2
D: NA
DNA: TGTGCCAGCTGGTCTCACGGGGAACACCCCTATGGCTACACCTTC
CDR3: CASWSHGEHPYGYTF

V: TRBV10-3
size: NA
J: TRBJ1-5
D: TRBD1
DNA: TGTGCCATCAGCGCTACAGGGGTCAATCAGCCCCAGCATTTT
CDR3: CAISATGVNQPQHF

V: TRBV9
size: NA
J: TRBJ1-2
D: NA
DNA: TGTGCCAGCAGCGTAGGACAATCAGAAGGCTACACCTTC
CDR3: CASSVGQSEGYTF

V: TRBV5-6
size: NA
J: TRBJ2-5
D: NA
DNA: TGTGCCAGCAGCCCGTTGGGGAGCCAAGAGACCCAGTACTTC
CDR3: CASSPLGSQETQYF

V: TRBV4-1
size: NA
J: TRBJ1-3
D: NA
DNA: TGCGCCAGCAGCCAAGGACCGACATCCTCTGGAAACACCATATATTTT
CDR3: CASSQGPTSSGNTIYF

V: TRBV3-1/TRBV3-2
size: NA
J: TRBJ1-5
D: TRBD1
DNA: TGTGCCAGCAGCCAAGGGACAGGGAGCAATCAGCCCCAGCATTTT
CDR3: CASSQGTGSNQPQHF

V: TRBV3-1/TRBV3-2
size: NA
J: TRBJ2-3
D: NA
DNA: TGTGCCAGCAGCCAGCAGACTGCCAGCGGCCCTGATACGCAGTATTTT
CDR3: CASSQQTASGPDTQYF

V: TRBV5-1
size: NA
J: TRBJ1-1
D: NA
DNA: TGCGCCAGCAGCTGGGGAGGGGCAGACGCTGAAGCTTTCTTT
CDR3: CASSWGGADAEAFF

V: TRBV9
size: NA
J: TRBJ2-2
D: TRBD2
DNA: TGTGCCAGCAGCCCTGGGAGGGTAAACACCGGGGAGCTGTTTTTT
CDR3: CASSPGRVNTGELFF

V: TRBV12-3/TRBV12-4
size: NA
J: TRBJ1-2
D: TRBD1
DNA: TGTGCTTCCGGGACAGGGAGCTTCTATGGCTACACCTTC
CDR3: CASGTGSFYGYTF

V: TRBV4-1
size: NA
J: TRBJ1-2
D: TRBD1
DNA: TGCGCCAGCAGCCACGAGACAGGGCTCGGCTATGGCTACACCTTC
CDR3: CASSHETGLGYGYTF

V: TRBV14
size: once
J: TRBJ1-5
D: TRBD1
DNA: TGTGCCAGCAGTCAGGGGGCGAATCAGCCCCAGCATTTT
CDR3: CASSQGANQPQHF

V: TRBV2
size: NA
J: TRBJ1-1
D: NA
DNA: TGTGCCAGCAGTGAAGTCGACTTCACTGAAGCTTTCTTT
CDR3: CASSEVDFTEAFF

V: TRBV6-5
size: once
J: TRBJ2-7
D: NA
DNA: TGTGCCAACCCCCTTACGACAGGAAGGTCCTACGAGCAGTACTTC
CDR3: CANPLTTGRSYEQYF

V: TRBV4-1
size: NA
J: TRBJ1-5
D: TRBD1
DNA: TGCGCCAGCAGCCAGGGACAGATCAATCAGCCCCAGCATTTT
CDR3: CASSQGQINQPQHF

V: TRBV21-1
size: NA
J: TRBJ2-1
D: NA
DNA: TGTGCCAGCAGCAAATGCAGCGGGGGCGGGTGGAGCTCCTACAATGAGCAGTTCTTC
CDR3: CASSKCSGGGWSSYNEQFF

V: TRBV5-4
size: NA
J: TRBJ2-5
D: TRBD1
DNA: TGTGCCAGCAGCGTACAGGGGGCGGAAGAGACCCAGTACTTC
CDR3: CASSVQGAEETQYF